What follows are 24 T cell receptor beta chains derived from one specimen sequenced in a study of cytomegalovirus exposure and HLA in healthy donors. Both 60 Vbeta primers and 13 Jbeta primers went into the PCR. The assay was immunoSEQ multiplex PCR, and TCRdb's table has in-frame clones only and misses some. The repertoire holds over 100,000 clones, with approximately 8.9% as singletons. Sequenced sample: PBMCs. The receptors stem from a woman aged 40 to 55 in good health and CMV-seropositive.

This clone was seen only a few times. The chain couples TRBV18 to TRBJ2-3, with TRBD1 as a possible D gene (6 bases). The CDR3 loop spans 15 amino acids. Germline assignment: CDR1 KGHSH and CDR2 LQKENI. Trimming took 4 bases from V and 1 from J, leaving 12 bases between them. CDR3 sequence reads: CASSRDRLGTDTQYF. Here the CDR3 DNA reads TGTGCCAGCTCACGCGACAGGTTGGGCACAGATACGCAGTATTTT.

Only a few counts were recorded for this clone. The V gene is TRBV5-4, the J gene TRBJ2-1, with TRBD1 matching 7 bases. There are 14 residues in the CDR3. V lost 5 bases and J lost 0; bases outside the gene matches: 2. Germline V gene lookup returns CDR1 SGHNT and CDR2 YYREEE (reference sequence). The CDR3 spells CASRTGNSYNEQFF. Written as DNA, the CDR3 is TGTGCCAGCAGGACAGGGAACTCCTACAATGAGCAGTTCTTC.

There are a few counts of this clone. This chain joins TRBV14 and TRBJ2-1; possibly TRBD2 for D (6 bases). This CDR3 has 15 residues. V was trimmed by 6 bases and J by 7 bases, leaving 19 bases between them. Germline values: CDR1 SGHDN, CDR2 FVKESK. CDR3 sequence reads: CASRSMAGLANEQFF. The CDR3 nucleotides read TGTGCCAGCAGAAGTATGGCGGGGTTGGCGAATGAGCAGTTCTTC.

This clone has just a few counts. The chain joins TRBV29-1 to TRBJ1-1; D uncertain. The CDR3 covers 14 residues. In germline, CDR1 is SQVTM, CDR2 ANQGSEA. Trimming removed 6 bases at V and 1 base at J, with 15 bases between. This chain's CDR3 is CSVQLGHPNTEAFF. The CDR3 DNA follows: TGCAGCGTGCAATTGGGCCACCCGAACACTGAAGCTTTCTTT.

The rearrangement joins TRBV14 to TRBJ2-2; TRBD1 is a possible D gene (6 bases). Germline V lookup: CDR1 SGHDN, CDR2 FVKESK. Trimming pared 1 base from V and 3 bases from J, leaving 9 bases between. The CDR3 covers 15 residues. This chain's CDR3 is CASSQVRGDTGELFF. The CDR3, as DNA: TGTGCCAGCAGCCAAGTCAGGGGAGACACCGGGGAGCTGTTTTTT.

This chain uses TRBV5-1 with TRBJ2-6; D uncertain. The germline CDR1 and CDR2 sequences are SGHRS and YFSETQ. The CDR3 is made up of 15 amino acids. Trimming stripped 0 bases from V and 2 bases from J, with 6 bases between. DNA for the CDR3: TGCGCCAGCAGCTTGGGGGCCACTGGGGCCAACGTCCTGACTTTC. This sequence encodes CASSLGATGANVLTF.

This chain uses TRBV19 with TRBJ2-3, with unresolved D. Trimming took 3 bases from V and 0 from J, leaving 10 bases between them. The CDR3 loop spans 15 amino acids. Per germline, CDR1 LNHDA and CDR2 SQIVND (reference sequence). In DNA, the CDR3 is TGTGCCAGTAGTATTGGGCGAACTAGCACAGATACGCAGTATTTT. Its protein product is CASSIGRTSTDTQYF.

This clone was observed a few times. The V and J genes are TRBV7-2 and TRBJ2-5; 7 nucleotides match TRBD1. The germline CDR1 and CDR2 sequences are SGHTA and FQGNSA. The CDR3 loop spans 16 amino acids. With V trimmed by 3 bases and J by 1 base, 8 bases remained unmatched. The CDR3 coding sequence is TGTGCCAGCAGCTTCCTTTTAACAGGGGCCCAAGAGACCCAGTACTTC. This gives the protein CASSFLLTGAQETQYF.

This chain uses TRBV7-4 with TRBJ2-7, with a possible D match to TRBD1 (6 bases). CDR3 length: 15 residues. Trimming removed 4 bases at V and 4 bases at J, with 17 bases between. Per germline, CDR1 SGHVT and CDR2 SQSDAQ. The CDR3 nucleotides are TGTGCCAGCAGCTCCCCCCCGGGACACCTTTACGAGCAGTACTTC. This codes for CASSSPPGHLYEQYF.

This clone was detected a few times. The CDR3: CASSLARGGGNEQFF. The CDR3 coding sequence is TGTGCCAGCAGCTTAGCCCGGGGGGGCGGAAATGAGCAGTTCTTC. The chain is built from TRBV7-2 and TRBJ2-1, with 8 positions matching TRBD2. Germline lookup yields CDR1 SGHTA and CDR2 FQGNSA. The CDR3 totals 15 residues. With V trimmed by 0 bases and J by 7 bases, 5 bases remained unmatched.

This clone was found a few times. The V and J genes are TRBV21-1 and TRBJ1-5. TRBV21-1 is flagged as a pseudogene. CDR3 size: 14 residues. CDR3 amino acids: CASSKKGRNQPQHF. DNA for the CDR3: TGTGCCAGCAGCAAAAAAGGGAGGAATCAGCCCCAGCATTTT.

This clone has just a few counts. The chain uses TRBV11-2 and TRBJ2-3; a weak D match, TRBD2 (6 bases). Germline assignment: CDR1 SGHAT and CDR2 FQNNGV. V shed 5 bases and J shed 6 bases, with 15 bases lying between them. The CDR3 contains 14 residues. CDR3 nucleotides: TGTGCCAGCAGCCCGCCCGCGGGACTGGATACGCAGTATTTT. Translating it yields CASSPPAGLDTQYF.

In its sample, this clone was seen many times. The J gene is TRBJ1-4, the V gene TRBV27; 12 bases map to TRBD1. Germline V lookup: CDR1 MNHEY, CDR2 SMNVEV (reference sequence). The CDR3 contains 14 residues. V lost 4 bases to trimming and J lost 7 bases; unmatched junction nucleotides: 1. CDR3 sequence reads: CASSWDRGLEKLFF. The CDR3 DNA follows: TGTGCCAGCAGTTGGGACAGGGGGCTTGAAAAACTGTTTTTT.

This clone has more than one count but fewer than ten. The chain joins TRBV2 to TRBJ1-2; D gene ambiguous. The ends were cut back, 2 bases at V and 4 bases at J, with 5 bases in the middle. Per the germline V gene, CDR1 is SNHLY and CDR2 is FYNNEI. CDR3 length equals 12 residues. The CDR3 DNA follows: TGTGCCAGCAGTGAAAGCACCTATGGCTACACCTTC. It specifies CASSESTYGYTF.

This clone was seen more than once but under ten times. This chain joins TRBV5-1 and TRBJ2-2, with D unclear. Germline-derived CDR1 and CDR2 are SGHRS and YFSETQ. CDR3 length equals 14 residues. Trimming pared 1 base from V and 1 base from J, leaving 5 bases between. CDR3 sequence reads: CASSLSMNTGELFF. The CDR3 region has the DNA TGCGCCAGCAGCTTGTCCATGAACACCGGGGAGCTGTTTTTT.

This clone was found a few times. The chain employs TRBV7-2 and TRBJ1-1; 8 bases map to TRBD1. The CDR3 loop spans 15 amino acids. Germline V gives CDR1 SGHTA, CDR2 FQGNSA. V shed 1 base, J shed 5 bases, and the junction held 6 bases outside the gene matches. CDR3 DNA sequence: TGTGCCAGCAGCTTAGGGGGGACAGGAGTAACTGAAGCTTTCTTT. It encodes CASSLGGTGVTEAFF.

The chain has TRBV10-3 and TRBJ2-1; 7 positions agree with TRBD1. Germline CDR1 and CDR2: ENHRY and SYGVKD. The length of the CDR3 is 17 residues. With 10 bases clipped from V and 3 bases from J, the junction kept 18 bases outside the gene matches. CDR3 bases: TGTGCCACCAAATCAGGGGGATTGGGCCAACTCTACAATGAGCAGTTCTTC. It codes for CATKSGGLGQLYNEQFF.

This clone was recorded a few times. J is TRBJ1-4 and V is TRBV11-2; D may be TRBD1 (5 bases). This CDR3 is 16 amino acids long. Germline CDR1 and CDR2: SGHAT and FQNNGV. V shed 1 base and J shed 0 bases, with 9 bases lying between them. CDR3 sequence: CASSLGQPATNEKLFF. The CDR3 bases are TGTGCCAGCAGCTTAGGACAGCCCGCAACTAATGAAAAACTGTTTTTT.

This chain links TRBV19 with TRBJ1-4; tentatively, D is TRBD1 (6 bases). The germline V gene has CDR1 LNHDA and CDR2 SQIVND (reference sequence). The CDR3 is made up of 15 amino acids. V dropped 5 bases and J dropped 7 bases, with 17 bases sitting between them. CDR3 bases: TGTGCCAGTAGTGGGGTGGGGGCGGGTATTGAAAAACTGTTTTTT. Its translation is CASSGVGAGIEKLFF.

The chain combines TRBV9 with TRBJ1-6; unclear D gene. V was trimmed by 0 bases and J by 7 bases, leaving 11 bases between them. The CDR3 consists of 15 residues. Germline V lookup: CDR1 SGDLS, CDR2 YYNGEE. The chain's CDR3 is CASSVGTYANSPLHF. The DNA for the CDR3 is TGTGCCAGCAGCGTAGGTACCTATGCCAATTCACCCCTCCACTTT.

This clone has more than one count but fewer than ten. This chain joins TRBV5-4 and TRBJ2-7; 7 bases map to TRBD2. The germline V gene encodes CDR1 SGHNT and CDR2 YYREEE (reference sequence). Trimming cost V 0 bases and J 6 bases; bases outside gene matches: 0. The CDR3 sequence is 12 residues long. The CDR3 protein is CASSLGGGEQYF. The CDR3 DNA follows: TGTGCCAGCAGCTTGGGGGGGGGCGAGCAGTACTTC. Looking up the rest from reference TRBV5-4 and TRBJ2-7 gives the full variable domain: ETGVTQSPTHLIKTRGQQVTLRCSSQSGHNTVSWYQQALGQGPQFIFQYYREEENGRGNFPPRFSGLQFPNYSSELNVNALELDDSALYLCASSLGGGEQYFGPGTRLTVT.

The CDR3 protein is CASSRDRGVNTGELFF. In DNA, the CDR3 is TGTGCCAGCAGCAGAGACCGAGGCGTGAACACCGGGGAGCTGTTTTTT. The chain uses TRBV7-9 and TRBJ2-2; no definite D call. CDR3 length equals 16 residues. CDR1 and CDR2 from the germline V gene are SEHNR and FQNEAQ (reference sequence). Trimming removed 5 bases from V and 1 base from J, with 14 bases in between.

This clone came up many times. The CDR3 loop reads CASSEIWHSNQPQHF. In DNA, the CDR3 is TGTGCCAGCAGTGAAATTTGGCATAGCAATCAGCCCCAGCATTTT. The V call is TRBV6-1, the J call TRBJ1-5; D ambiguous. The CDR3 consists of 15 residues. Germline V gene lookup returns CDR1 MNHNS and CDR2 SASEGT. V lost 2 bases and J lost 0, with 8 bases in between.

The chain recombines TRBV9 with TRBJ1-2, with unresolved D. The V gene's germline CDR1 is SGDLS and CDR2 YYNGEE. The CDR3 extends over 14 amino acids. V was pared by 0 bases and J by 6 bases, with 12 bases between. CDR3 residues: CASSVGVGSNGYTF. CDR3 nucleotide sequence: TGTGCCAGCAGCGTAGGGGTAGGGAGTAATGGCTACACCTTC.